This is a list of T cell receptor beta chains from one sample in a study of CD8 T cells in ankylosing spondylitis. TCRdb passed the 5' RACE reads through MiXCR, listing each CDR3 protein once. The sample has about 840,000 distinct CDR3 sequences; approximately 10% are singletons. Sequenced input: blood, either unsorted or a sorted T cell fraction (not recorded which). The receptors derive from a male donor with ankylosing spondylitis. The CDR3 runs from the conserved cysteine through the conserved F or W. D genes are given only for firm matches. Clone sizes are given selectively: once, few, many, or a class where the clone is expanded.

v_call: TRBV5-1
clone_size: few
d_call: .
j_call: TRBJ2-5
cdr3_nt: TGCGCCAGCAGCCGAAGGACAGCCCATTTACAAGAGACCCAGTACTTC
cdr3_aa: CASSRRTAHLQETQYF

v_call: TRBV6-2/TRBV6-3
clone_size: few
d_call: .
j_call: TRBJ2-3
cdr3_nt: TGTGCCAGCGGAAGCCTTTCCACAGATACGCAGTATTTT
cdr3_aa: CASGSLSTDTQYF

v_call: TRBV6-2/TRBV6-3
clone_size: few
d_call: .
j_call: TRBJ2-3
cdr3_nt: TGTGCCAGCAGTTACGTTTCAGGAGGAGATACGCAGTATTTT
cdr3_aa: CASSYVSGGDTQYF

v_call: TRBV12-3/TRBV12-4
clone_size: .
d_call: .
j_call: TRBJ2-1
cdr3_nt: TGTGCCAGCAGTATGGGACTTCCCGCGGATGAGCAGTTCTTC
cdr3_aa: CASSMGLPADEQFF

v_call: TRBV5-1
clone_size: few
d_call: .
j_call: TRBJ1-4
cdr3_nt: TGCGCCAGCAGCTTGCCCAGTCTACAAAGAAAACTGTTTTTT
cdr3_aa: CASSLPSLQRKLFF

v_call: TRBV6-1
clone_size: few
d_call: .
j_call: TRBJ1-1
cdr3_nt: TGTGCCAGCAGGATGGGCTGGCAGTCCTCTACTGAAGCTTTCTTT
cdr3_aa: CASRMGWQSSTEAFF

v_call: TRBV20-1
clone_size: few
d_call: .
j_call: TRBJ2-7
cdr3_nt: TGCAGTGCCCATCCGGGACCTCCGAACTACGAGCAGTACTTC
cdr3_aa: CSAHPGPPNYEQYF

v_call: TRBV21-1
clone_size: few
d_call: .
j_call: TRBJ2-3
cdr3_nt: TGTGCCAGCAGCACCAAGGACTACCTACACACAGATACGCAGTATTTT
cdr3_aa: CASSTKDYLHTDTQYF

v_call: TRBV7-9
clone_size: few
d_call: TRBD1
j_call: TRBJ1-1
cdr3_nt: TGTGCCAGCAGCTTAACCCCAGGACAGGGTAAGGCTTTCTTT
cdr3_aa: CASSLTPGQGKAFF

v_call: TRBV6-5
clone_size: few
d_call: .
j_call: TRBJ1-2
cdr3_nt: TGTGCCAGCAGGGACTCTTGGGGGCCCCTGTATGGCTACACCTTC
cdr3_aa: CASRDSWGPLYGYTF

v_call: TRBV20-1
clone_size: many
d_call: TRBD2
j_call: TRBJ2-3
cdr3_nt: TGCAGTGCTGCTTCTAGCGGGGGCCGCCACACAGATACGCAGTATTTT
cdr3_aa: CSAASSGGRHTDTQYF

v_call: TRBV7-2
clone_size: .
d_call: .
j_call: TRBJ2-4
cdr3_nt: TGTGCCAGCAGTCAACAGGGCTACATTCAGTACTTC
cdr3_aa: CASSQQGYIQYF

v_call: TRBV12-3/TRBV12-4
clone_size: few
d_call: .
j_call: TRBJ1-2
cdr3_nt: TGTGCCAGCAGTTTAGCCAGAATCAAGCCCGACTATGGCTACACCTTC
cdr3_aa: CASSLARIKPDYGYTF

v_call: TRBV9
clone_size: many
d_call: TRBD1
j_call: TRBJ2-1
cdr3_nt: TGTGCCAGCAGCGTAGGACAGGGCGAGCAGTTCTTC
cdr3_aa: CASSVGQGEQFF

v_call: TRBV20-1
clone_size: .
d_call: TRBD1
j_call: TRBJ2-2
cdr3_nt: TGCAGTGCAGCCGGGACAGAGAACACCGGGGAGCTGTTTTTT
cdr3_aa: CSAAGTENTGELFF

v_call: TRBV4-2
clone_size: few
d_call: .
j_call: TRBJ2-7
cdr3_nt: TGTGCCAGCAGCCAGACGCGGGGCGCGGCCTCCTACGAGCAGTACTTC
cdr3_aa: CASSQTRGAASYEQYF

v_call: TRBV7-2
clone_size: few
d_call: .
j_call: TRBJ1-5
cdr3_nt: TGTGCCAGCAGCTTAAACAGGGTCGGGGTGGGTCAGCCCCAGCATTTT
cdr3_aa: CASSLNRVGVGQPQHF

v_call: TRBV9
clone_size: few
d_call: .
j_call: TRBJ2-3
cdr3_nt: TGTGCCAGCAGCGTAGATTCCCCGGGAGGCACAGATACGCAGTATTTT
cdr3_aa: CASSVDSPGGTDTQYF

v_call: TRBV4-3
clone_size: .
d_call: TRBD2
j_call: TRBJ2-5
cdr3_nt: TGCGCCAGCAGCCAAGCCCCTGTGACTAGCTTTAGTATGGAGACCCAGTACTTC
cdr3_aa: CASSQAPVTSFSMETQYF

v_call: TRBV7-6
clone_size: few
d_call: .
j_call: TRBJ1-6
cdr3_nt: TGTGCCAGCAGCTTAGGGTCGGCGGCGGCCTCCTATAATTCACCCCTCCACTTT
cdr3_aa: CASSLGSAAASYNSPLHF

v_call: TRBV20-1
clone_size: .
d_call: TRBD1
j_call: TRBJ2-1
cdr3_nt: TGCAGTGCTTCGAGGACAGGGAGCTCCTACAATGAGCAGTTCTTC
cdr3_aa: CSASRTGSSYNEQFF

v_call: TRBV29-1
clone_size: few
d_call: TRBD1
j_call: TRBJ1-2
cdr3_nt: TGCAGCGCCTCAGGACAGGCCCATGGCTACACCTTC
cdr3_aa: CSASGQAHGYTF

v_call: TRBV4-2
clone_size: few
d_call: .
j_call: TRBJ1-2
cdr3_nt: TGTGCCAGCAGCCAAGATTTGGGCTTTGGCTACACCTTC
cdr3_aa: CASSQDLGFGYTF

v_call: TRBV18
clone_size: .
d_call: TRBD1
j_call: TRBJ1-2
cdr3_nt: TGTGCCAGCTCACTAACGGACAGGGGATCTAACTATGGCTACACCTTC
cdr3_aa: CASSLTDRGSNYGYTF